Following are 21 T cell receptor beta chains from one sample sequenced in a study of blood T cells in healthy people across ages. A sample-barcoded 5' primer and a J-beta primer mix were used in a second PCR of roughly 6 to 11 cycles. TCRdb reprocessed the 5' RACE reads with MiXCR, giving one entry per CDR3 protein. Among about 1.6 million distinct CDR3 sequences listed, almost 35% were seen once. Input material: blood. Receptor source: a woman aged 25 to 45 in good health.

This clonotype was counted many times. The CDR3 bases are TGTGCCAGCAACAAACAGGGGATTGACACTGAAGCTTTCTTT. This codes for CASNKQGIDTEAFF. The chain employs TRBV6-1 and TRBJ1-1; TRBD1 matches at 7 bases. The J segment lost 3 bases and the V segment lost 7 bases, leaving 8 bases of the junction unmatched. From germline, CDR1 is MNHNS and CDR2 SASEGT. The CDR3 totals 14 residues.

Concerning this clonotype: One base away lies a much larger clone, so this may be a sequencing read error. This chain links TRBV4-1 with TRBJ2-1, with D possibly TRBD2 on 6 matching bases. V gave up 3 bases and J gave up 4 bases, with 16 bases separating them. The germline V gene has CDR1 MGHRA and CDR2 YSYEKL. The CDR3 runs to 16 residues. CDR3 residues: CASSQVRASEYNEQFF. The CDR3 bases are TGCGCCAGCAGCCAGGTCCGGGCTAGCGAGTACAATGAGCAGTTCTTC.

The chain employs TRBV6-2 or TRBV6-3 and TRBJ1-2; TRBD1 is a possible D gene (6 bases). Germline lookup yields CDR1 MNHEY and CDR2 SVGEGT. The CDR3 consists of 15 residues. V was clipped by 2 bases and J by 3 bases, with 13 bases between them. CDR3 DNA sequence: TGTGCCAGCAGTTACCAGGGGTTTTGGGACTATGGCTACACCTTC. It specifies CASSYQGFWDYGYTF.

This clonotype showed up many times. The chain employs TRBV15 and TRBJ2-5; 13 positions match TRBD2. Germline values: CDR1 LNHNV, CDR2 YYDKDF (reference sequence). Trimming at V came to 4 bases and at J to 1 base, leaving 3 bases not matched to a gene. The CDR3 covers 16 residues. The CDR3 reads CATSTRLAGGQETQYF. The CDR3 DNA sequence: TGTGCCACCAGCACACGACTAGCGGGGGGCCAAGAGACCCAGTACTTC.

To note about this clonotype: The junction does not match germline at one end; this may be a read error. The genes are TRBV4-2 and TRBJ1-5, with D maybe TRBD1 (6 bases). CDR3 length: 14 amino acids. Germline V gene sequence: CDR1 LGHNA, CDR2 YNFKEQ. CDR3 loop: CANSEQGADQPQHF. The CDR3 bases are TGTGCCAACAGCGAACAGGGTGCGGATCAGCCCCAGCATTTT.

This chain connects TRBV10-3 to TRBJ1-5; D possibly corresponds to TRBD1 (5 bases). The V end was cut by 0 bases, the J end by 9 bases, with 18 bases between. This CDR3 region has 16 residues. The germline gives CDR1 ENHRY, CDR2 SYGVKD. Here the CDR3 DNA reads TGTGCCATCAGTGAGTCGGGAACCCCAGCCGGGGGGCCCCAGCATTTT. As protein: CAISESGTPAGGPQHF.

The chain has TRBV5-1 and TRBJ2-7; perhaps TRBD2 as D (5 bases). Trimming removed 1 base from V and 0 bases from J, with 11 bases in between. The CDR3 runs to 15 residues. In germline, CDR1 is SGHRS, CDR2 YFSETQ. The CDR3, as DNA: TGCGCCAGCAGCTTGATGTCCAGCGGCTCCTACGAGCAGTACTTC. Translation gives CASSLMSSGSYEQYF.

This clonotype appeared a few times. The V call is TRBV7-2, the J call TRBJ2-3, with TRBD1 matching 8 bases. Germline-derived CDR1 and CDR2 are SGHTA and FQGNSA. This CDR3 comprises 15 residues. The V gene end was trimmed by 5 bases and the J gene end by 2 bases; junction bases not matched to a gene: 6. The CDR3 sequence is CASSRGTGTTDTQYF. The CDR3 DNA sequence: TGTGCCAGCAGCCGGGGGACAGGCACCACAGATACGCAGTATTTT.

The V and J genes are TRBV12-3 or TRBV12-4 and TRBJ2-7; D not certain. V was cut by 0 bases and J by 12 bases, with 18 bases left in between. The CDR3 sequence is 14 residues long. DNA of the CDR3: TGTGCCAGCAGTTTAGCGCATTCCACTGAGACCCCGTACTTC. This translates into CASSLAHSTETPYF.

The J gene is TRBJ1-1, the V gene TRBV9, with no clear D. Per germline, CDR1 SGDLS and CDR2 YYNGEE. The length of the CDR3 is 15 residues. Deletions cut 4 bases from V and 3 bases from J, with 16 bases between. CDR3 DNA sequence: TGTGCCAGCAGCCGCTACCAGGATTTTGACACTGAAGCTTTCTTT. It translates to CASSRYQDFDTEAFF.

The sample holds a few counts of this clonotype. The rearrangement uses TRBV12-3 or TRBV12-4 and TRBJ1-5; no clear D gene. CDR3 length: 18 residues. V was cut by 3 bases and J by 4 bases, with 22 bases left in between. The CDR3 reads CASSFARADSRANQPQHF. DNA for the CDR3: TGTGCCAGCAGTTTCGCTCGGGCAGATTCCAGAGCTAATCAGCCCCAGCATTTT.

J is TRBJ2-6 and V is TRBV9; D is uncertain. Per germline, CDR1 SGDLS and CDR2 YYNGEE. CDR3 length: 17 amino acids. V was clipped by 2 bases and J by 0 bases, with 12 bases between them. The CDR3 reads CASSVGRLVSGANVLTF. The CDR3 DNA reads TGTGCCAGCAGCGTTGGACGTTTAGTCTCTGGGGCCAACGTCCTGACTTTC.

This clonotype came up a few times. The V gene is TRBV2, the J gene TRBJ2-6, with D uncertain. Trimming left V 4 bases short and J 0 bases short, with 13 bases between. The CDR3 is 17 residues long. Per germline, CDR1 SNHLY and CDR2 FYNNEI. CDR3 sequence: CASSGLADYSGANVLTF. CDR3 sequence (DNA): TGTGCCAGCAGTGGCTTGGCGGATTACTCTGGGGCCAACGTCCTGACTTTC.

The rearrangement joins TRBV12-3 or TRBV12-4 to TRBJ1-2, with D maybe TRBD1 (6 bases). V was cut by 6 bases and J by 7 bases, with 12 bases left in between. The CDR3 extends over 12 amino acids. CDR3 sequence: CASSKGVGGYTF. The CDR3 DNA sequence: TGTGCCAGCAGCAAGGGGGTCGGTGGCTACACCTTC.

The rearrangement links TRBV29-1 to TRBJ2-3; D remains ambiguous. The CDR3 consists of 12 residues. CDR1 is SQVTM, CDR2 ANQGSEA, per germline. The V and J ends lost 7 bases and 2 bases respectively, with 10 bases between them. CDR3 nucleotide sequence: TGCAGCGCAACAAGGGCCACAGATACGCAGTATTTT. This encodes CSATRATDTQYF.

This chain joins TRBV28 and TRBJ2-1; D gene ambiguous. V shed 10 bases and J shed 5 bases, with 12 bases lying between them. Per the germline V gene, CDR1 is MDHEN and CDR2 is SYDVKM. The CDR3 totals 12 residues. In nucleotides, the CDR3 is TGTGCCATGCAGGCCCCAAACAATGAGCAGTTCTTC. Translating it yields CAMQAPNNEQFF.

The rearrangement links TRBV7-6 to TRBJ1-2; D remains unclear. Trimming cost V 1 base and J 8 bases, with 14 bases left between them. This CDR3 is 14 amino acids long. Germline CDR1 reads SGHVS; CDR2 reads FNYEAQ. The CDR3 region is CASSLGGRLEGYTF. CDR3 sequence (DNA): TGTGCCAGCAGCTTAGGCGGGAGACTGGAGGGCTACACCTTC.

This clonotype has at least ten counts. The chain uses TRBV20-1 and TRBJ2-5, with unresolved D. Germline V CDR1 and CDR2: DFQATT, SNEGSKA (reference sequence). The CDR3 is 11 amino acids. Trimming cost V 3 bases and J 0 bases, with 2 bases left between them. The CDR3 DNA reads TGCAGTGCTAGCCACCAAGAGACCCAGTACTTC. Its protein product is CSASHQETQYF.

This clonotype was picked up a small number of times. This chain connects TRBV4-1 to TRBJ2-5, with D hard to call. The DNA end favors TRBJ2-7, so the J call may be wrong. CDR3 size: 13 residues. The germline CDR1 and CDR2 sequences are MGHRA and YSYEKL. The CDR3 DNA is TGCGCCAGCAGCCAACCACCATTGGGCGAGCAGTACTTC. It specifies CASSQPPLGEQYF.

Points on this clonotype: One base away lies a much larger clone, so this may be a sequencing read error. The CDR3 DNA reads TGTGTCAGCAGCTTAACAGGGACTAGCGGATCCTACGAGCAGTACTTC. As protein: CVSSLTGTSGSYEQYF. V gene TRBV7-3 combines with J gene TRBJ2-7; the match to TRBD2 covers 11 bases. Germline lookup yields CDR1 SGHTA and CDR2 FQGTGA. This CDR3 region has 16 residues.

In this sample, this clonotype turned up a few times. The chain joins TRBV7-2 to TRBJ2-7; TRBD2 matches 12 bases. The CDR3 length is 16 residues. With 4 bases clipped from V and 7 bases from J, the junction kept 11 bases outside the gene matches. Looked up from germline, CDR1 is SGHTA and CDR2 is FQGNSA. Here the CDR3 DNA reads TGTGCCAGCAGCTCCGAACTAGCGGGGGGCCGAAGGGAGCAGTACTTC. This sequence encodes CASSSELAGGRREQYF. The full variable domain, rest sourced from reference TRBV7-2 and TRBJ2-7, is GAGVSQSPSNKVTEKGKDVELRCDPISGHTALYWYRQSLGQGLEFLIYFQGNSAPDKSGLPSDRFSAERTGGSVSTLTIQRTQQEDSAVYLCASSSELAGGRREQYFGPGTRLTVT.